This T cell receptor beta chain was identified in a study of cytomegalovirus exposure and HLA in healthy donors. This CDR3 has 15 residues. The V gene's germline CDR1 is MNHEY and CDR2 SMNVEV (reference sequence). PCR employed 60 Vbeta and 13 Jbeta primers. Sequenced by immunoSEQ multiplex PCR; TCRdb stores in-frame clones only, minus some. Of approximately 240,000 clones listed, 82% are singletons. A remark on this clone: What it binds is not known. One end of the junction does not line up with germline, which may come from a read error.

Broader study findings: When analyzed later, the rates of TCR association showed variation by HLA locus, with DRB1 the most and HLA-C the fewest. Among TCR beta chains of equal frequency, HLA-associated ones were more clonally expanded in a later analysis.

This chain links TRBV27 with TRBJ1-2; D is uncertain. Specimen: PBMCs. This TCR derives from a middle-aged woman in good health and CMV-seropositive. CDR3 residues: CASTLTPAALAGYAF. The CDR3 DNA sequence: TGTGCCAGCACTCTAACACCCGCCGCACTGGCGGGCTACGCCTTC.